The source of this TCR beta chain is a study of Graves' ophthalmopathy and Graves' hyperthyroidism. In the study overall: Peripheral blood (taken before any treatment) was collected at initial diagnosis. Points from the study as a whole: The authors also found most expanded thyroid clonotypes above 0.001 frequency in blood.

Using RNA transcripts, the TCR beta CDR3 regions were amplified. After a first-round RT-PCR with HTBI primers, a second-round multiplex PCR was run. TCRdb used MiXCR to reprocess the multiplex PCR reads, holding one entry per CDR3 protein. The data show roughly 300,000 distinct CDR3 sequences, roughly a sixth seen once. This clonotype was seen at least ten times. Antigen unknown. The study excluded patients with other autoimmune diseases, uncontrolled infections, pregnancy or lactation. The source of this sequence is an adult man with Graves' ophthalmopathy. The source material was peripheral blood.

The CDR3 loop is CASSRTENSPLHF. CDR3 sequence (DNA): TGTGCCAGCAGCCGGACGGAGAATTCACCCCTCCACTTT. The V and J genes are TRBV4-2 and TRBJ1-6; D remains unclear. Germline V CDR1 and CDR2: LGHNA, YNFKEQ. Trimming removed 4 bases from V and 7 bases from J, with 8 bases in between. This CDR3 spans 13 amino acids.